The rows below give T cell receptor beta chains drawn from one sample of a study of cytomegalovirus exposure and HLA in healthy donors. Assay used: immunoSEQ multiplex PCR; TCRdb lists only in-frame clones, some missing. This sample has 100,000 to 150,000 clones; roughly four fifths occur once, and the top ten carry almost 6%. The sequenced sample was PBMCs. The origin of the receptors is a woman in her forties in good health and CMV-seropositive. Each CDR3 is given with its conserved first and last residue. A D gene is named only where the DNA matches it firmly. The size entry is marked missing in some rows and otherwise reads once, few, many or a size class.

V gene: TRBV6-1; D gene: .; J gene: TRBJ2-2; clone size: .; CDR3 length: 14; CDR3 DNA: TGTGCCAGCAGTGGACAGGACGGGGTCGGGGAGCTGTTTTTT; CDR3 protein: CASSGQDGVGELFF
V gene: TRBV19; D gene: TRBD1; J gene: TRBJ1-3; clone size: once; CDR3 length: 12; CDR3 DNA: TGTGCCAGTAGGGACAGGGGATACACCATATATTTT; CDR3 protein: CASRDRGYTIYF
V gene: TRBV2; D gene: .; J gene: TRBJ1-4; clone size: .; CDR3 length: 15; CDR3 DNA: TGTGCCAGCAGTGTACTGCCTGCGTTTAATGAAAAACTGTTTTTT; CDR3 protein: CASSVLPAFNEKLFF
V gene: TRBV11-3; D gene: .; J gene: TRBJ2-7; clone size: .; CDR3 length: 12; CDR3 DNA: TGTGCCAGCAGCTTAGAGGGGGCGGAGCAGTACTTC; CDR3 protein: CASSLEGAEQYF
V gene: TRBV15; D gene: .; J gene: TRBJ2-1; clone size: .; CDR3 length: 13; CDR3 DNA: TGTGCCACCAGCAGAGGGGGACTCAATGAGCAGTTCTTC; CDR3 protein: CATSRGGLNEQFF
V gene: TRBV28; D gene: .; J gene: TRBJ1-2; clone size: .; CDR3 length: 14; CDR3 DNA: TGTGCCAGCAGCACGGACGGTAAACTAGGTGGCTACACCTTC; CDR3 protein: CASSTDGKLGGYTF
V gene: TRBV7-6; D gene: TRBD1; J gene: TRBJ1-3; clone size: .; CDR3 length: 16; CDR3 DNA: TGTGCCAGCAGCTTAGGGGGGACAGGCACTGGAAACACCATATATTTT; CDR3 protein: CASSLGGTGTGNTIYF
V gene: TRBV6-1; D gene: .; J gene: TRBJ1-1; clone size: .; CDR3 length: 15; CDR3 DNA: TGTGCCAGCAGTGGCACCGACAGGTACGCCACTGAAGCTTTCTTT; CDR3 protein: CASSGTDRYATEAFF
V gene: TRBV4-2; D gene: TRBD2; J gene: TRBJ2-5; clone size: .; CDR3 length: 20; CDR3 DNA: TGTGCCAGCAGCCCTAGGATAGCGGGGGGGCTGTACTTGGTCGGGCAGACCCAGTACTTC; CDR3 protein: CASSPRIAGGLYLVGQTQYF
V gene: TRBV5-1; D gene: .; J gene: TRBJ2-5; clone size: .; CDR3 length: 12; CDR3 DNA: TGCGCCAGCAGCCTCGAGAGTGAGACCCAGTACTTC; CDR3 protein: CASSLESETQYF
V gene: TRBV19; D gene: .; J gene: TRBJ2-1; clone size: .; CDR3 length: 14; CDR3 DNA: TGTGCCAGTAGTACCCGGGACAAGGACAATGAGCAGTTCTTC; CDR3 protein: CASSTRDKDNEQFF
V gene: TRBV11-3; D gene: .; J gene: TRBJ2-5; clone size: .; CDR3 length: 13; CDR3 DNA: TGTGCCAGCAGCGCTGGGACTGGGGGGACCCAGTACTTC; CDR3 protein: CASSAGTGGTQYF
V gene: TRBV28; D gene: .; J gene: TRBJ2-7; clone size: .; CDR3 length: 14; CDR3 DNA: TGTGCCAGCTCAATTTTGGGCATGGCCTACGAGCAGTACTTC; CDR3 protein: CASSILGMAYEQYF
V gene: TRBV28; D gene: TRBD1; J gene: TRBJ1-6; clone size: .; CDR3 length: 15; CDR3 DNA: TGTGCCAGCAGTTTATCGTTACAGGGGGATTCACCCCTCCACTTT; CDR3 protein: CASSLSLQGDSPLHF
V gene: TRBV27; D gene: TRBD1; J gene: TRBJ2-7; clone size: .; CDR3 length: 15; CDR3 DNA: TGTGCCAGCAACGAACTCGGGACAGGGAATGACGAGCAGTACTTC; CDR3 protein: CASNELGTGNDEQYF
V gene: TRBV5-6; D gene: TRBD1; J gene: TRBJ2-7; clone size: .; CDR3 length: 18; CDR3 DNA: TGTGCCAGCAGCTGGTCCACGACAATGGACAGGGTGCTTTACGAGCAGTACTTC; CDR3 protein: CASSWSTTMDRVLYEQYF
V gene: TRBV5-1; D gene: .; J gene: TRBJ2-7; clone size: .; CDR3 length: 13; CDR3 DNA: TGCGCCAGCAGCTTGGGGGGGCGGGAGGAGCAGTACTTC; CDR3 protein: CASSLGGREEQYF